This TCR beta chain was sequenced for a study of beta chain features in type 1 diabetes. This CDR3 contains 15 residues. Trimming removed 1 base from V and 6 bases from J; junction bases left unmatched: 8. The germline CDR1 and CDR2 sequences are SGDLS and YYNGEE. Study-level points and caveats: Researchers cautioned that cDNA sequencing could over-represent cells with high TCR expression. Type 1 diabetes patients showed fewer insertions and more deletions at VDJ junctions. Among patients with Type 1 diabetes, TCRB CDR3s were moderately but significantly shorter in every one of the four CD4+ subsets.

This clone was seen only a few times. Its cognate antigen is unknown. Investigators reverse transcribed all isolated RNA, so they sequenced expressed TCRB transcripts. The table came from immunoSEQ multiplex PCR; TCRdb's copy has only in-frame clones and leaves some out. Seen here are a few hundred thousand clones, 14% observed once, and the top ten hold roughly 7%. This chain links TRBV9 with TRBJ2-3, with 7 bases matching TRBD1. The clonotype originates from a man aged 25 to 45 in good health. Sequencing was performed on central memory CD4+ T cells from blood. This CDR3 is CASSVTRGTADTQYF. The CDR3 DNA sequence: TGTGCCAGCAGCGTAACCAGGGGGACGGCCGATACGCAGTATTTT.